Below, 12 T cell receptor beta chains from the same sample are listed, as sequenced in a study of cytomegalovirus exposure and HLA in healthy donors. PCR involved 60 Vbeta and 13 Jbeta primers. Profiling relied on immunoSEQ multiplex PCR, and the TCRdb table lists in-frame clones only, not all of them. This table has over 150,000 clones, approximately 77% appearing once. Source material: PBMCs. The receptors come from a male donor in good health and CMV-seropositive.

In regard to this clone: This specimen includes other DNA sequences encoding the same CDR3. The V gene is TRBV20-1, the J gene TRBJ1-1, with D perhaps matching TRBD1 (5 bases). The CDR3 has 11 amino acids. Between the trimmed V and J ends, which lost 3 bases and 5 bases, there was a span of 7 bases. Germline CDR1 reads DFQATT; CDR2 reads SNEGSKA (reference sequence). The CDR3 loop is CSASRGTEAFF. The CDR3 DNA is TGCAGTGCTAGTCGGGGGACTGAAGCTTTCTTT.

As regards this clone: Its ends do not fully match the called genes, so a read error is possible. CDR3 protein: CAGSFDWRGNSPLHF. CDR3 nucleotide sequence: TGTGCCGGCAGCTTCGACTGGCGTGGTAATTCACCCCTCCACTTT. This chain connects TRBV5-4 to TRBJ1-6; D not certain. The CDR3 covers 15 residues. Germline CDR1 SGHNT, CDR2 YYREEE (reference sequence). Together with reference TRBV5-4 and TRBJ1-6, the CDR3 gives the full variable domain: ETGVTQSPTHLIKTRGQQVTLRCSSQSGHNTVSWYQQALGQGPQFIFQYYREEENGRGNFPPRFSGLQFPNYSSELNVNALELDDSALYLCAGSFDWRGNSPLHFGNGTRLTVT.

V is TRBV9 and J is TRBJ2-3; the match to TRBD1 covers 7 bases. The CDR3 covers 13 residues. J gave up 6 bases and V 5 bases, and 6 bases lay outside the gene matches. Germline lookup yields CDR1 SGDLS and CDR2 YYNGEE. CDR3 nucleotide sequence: TGTGCCAGCAGGCCGACAGGGTCGGATACGCAGTATTTT. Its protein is CASRPTGSDTQYF.

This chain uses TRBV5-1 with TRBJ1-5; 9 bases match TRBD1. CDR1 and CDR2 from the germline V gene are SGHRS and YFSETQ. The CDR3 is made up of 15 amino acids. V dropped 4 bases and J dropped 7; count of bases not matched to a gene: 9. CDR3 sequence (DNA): TGCGCCAGCAGCCCCTTAGACAGGGGGTGGCAGCCCCAGCATTTT. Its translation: CASSPLDRGWQPQHF.

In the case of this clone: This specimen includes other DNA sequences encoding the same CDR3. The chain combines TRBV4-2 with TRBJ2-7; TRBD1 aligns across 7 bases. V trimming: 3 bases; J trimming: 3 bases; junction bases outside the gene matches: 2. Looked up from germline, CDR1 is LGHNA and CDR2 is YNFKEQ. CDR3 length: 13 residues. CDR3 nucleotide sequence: TGTGCCAGCAGCCACGGACAGGACTACGAGCAGTACTTC. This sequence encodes CASSHGQDYEQYF.

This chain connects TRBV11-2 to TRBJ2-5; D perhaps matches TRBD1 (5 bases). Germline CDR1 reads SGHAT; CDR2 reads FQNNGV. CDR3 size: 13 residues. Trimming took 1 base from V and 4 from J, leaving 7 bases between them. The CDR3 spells CASSLAGSETQYF. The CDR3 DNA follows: TGTGCCAGCAGCTTAGCAGGGTCAGAGACCCAGTACTTC.

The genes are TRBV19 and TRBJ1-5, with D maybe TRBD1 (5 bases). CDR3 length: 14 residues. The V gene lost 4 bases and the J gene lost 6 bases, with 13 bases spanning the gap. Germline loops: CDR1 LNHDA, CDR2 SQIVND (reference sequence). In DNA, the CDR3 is TGTGCCAGTAGTACGCGGGGCCTAGGTCAGCCCCAGCATTTT. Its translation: CASSTRGLGQPQHF.

This CDR3 reads CASSQGQPYEQYF. The CDR3, as DNA: TGCGCCAGCAGCCAGGGACAGCCCTACGAGCAGTACTTC. The rearrangement uses TRBV5-1 and TRBJ2-7; 7 positions agree with TRBD1. The CDR3 is made up of 13 amino acids. V was clipped by 4 bases and J by 2 bases; unmatched bases: 3. CDR1 and CDR2 from the germline V gene are SGHRS and YFSETQ.

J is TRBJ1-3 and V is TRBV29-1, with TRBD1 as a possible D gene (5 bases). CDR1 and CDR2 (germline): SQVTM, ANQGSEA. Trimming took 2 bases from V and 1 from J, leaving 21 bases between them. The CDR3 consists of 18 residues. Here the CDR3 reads CSVEMGLLGHESGNTIYF. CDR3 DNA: TGCAGCGTTGAAATGGGGCTCCTAGGGCACGAGTCTGGAAACACCATATATTTT. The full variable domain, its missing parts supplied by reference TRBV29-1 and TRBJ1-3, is SAVISQKPSRDICQRGTSLTIQCQVDSQVTMMFWYRQQPGQSLTLIATANQGSEATYESGFVIDKFPISRPNLTFSTLTVSNMSPEDSSIYLCSVEMGLLGHESGNTIYFGEGSWLTVV.

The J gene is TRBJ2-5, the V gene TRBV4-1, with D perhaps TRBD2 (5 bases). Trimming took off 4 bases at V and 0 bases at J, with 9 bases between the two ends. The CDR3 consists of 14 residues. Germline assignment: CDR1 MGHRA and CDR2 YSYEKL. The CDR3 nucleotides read TGCGCCAGCAGCCTACCGGGGAACCAAGAGACCCAGTACTTC. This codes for CASSLPGNQETQYF.

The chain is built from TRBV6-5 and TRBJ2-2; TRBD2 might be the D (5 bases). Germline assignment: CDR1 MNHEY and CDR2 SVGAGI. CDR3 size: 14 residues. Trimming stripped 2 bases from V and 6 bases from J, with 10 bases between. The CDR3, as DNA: TGTGCCAGCAGTTACGGTGAGGGTTCCGGGGAGCTGTTTTTT. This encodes CASSYGEGSGELFF.

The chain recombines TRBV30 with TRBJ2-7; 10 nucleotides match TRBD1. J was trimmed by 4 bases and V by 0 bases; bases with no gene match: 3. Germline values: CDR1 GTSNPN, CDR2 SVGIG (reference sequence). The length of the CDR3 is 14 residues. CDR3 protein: CAWSVGDRGYEQYF. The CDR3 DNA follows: TGTGCCTGGAGTGTAGGGGACAGGGGTTACGAGCAGTACTTC.